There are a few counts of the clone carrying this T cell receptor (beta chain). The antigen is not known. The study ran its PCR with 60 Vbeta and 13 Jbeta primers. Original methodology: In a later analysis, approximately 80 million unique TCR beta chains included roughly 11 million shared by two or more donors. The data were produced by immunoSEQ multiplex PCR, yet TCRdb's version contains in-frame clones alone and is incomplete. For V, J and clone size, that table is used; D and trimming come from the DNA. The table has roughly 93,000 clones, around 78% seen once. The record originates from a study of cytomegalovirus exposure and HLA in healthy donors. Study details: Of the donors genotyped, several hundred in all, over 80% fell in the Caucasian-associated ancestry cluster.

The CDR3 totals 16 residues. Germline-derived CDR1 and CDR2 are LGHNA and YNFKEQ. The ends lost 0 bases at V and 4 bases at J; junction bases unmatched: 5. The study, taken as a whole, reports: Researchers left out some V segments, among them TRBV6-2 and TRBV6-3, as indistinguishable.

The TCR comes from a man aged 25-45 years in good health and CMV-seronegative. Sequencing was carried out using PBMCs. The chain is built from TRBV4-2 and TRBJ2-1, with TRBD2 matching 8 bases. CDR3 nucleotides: TGTGCCAGCAGCCAAGATAGGAGCGGGGGATACAATGAGCAGTTCTTC. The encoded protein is CASSQDRSGGYNEQFF.